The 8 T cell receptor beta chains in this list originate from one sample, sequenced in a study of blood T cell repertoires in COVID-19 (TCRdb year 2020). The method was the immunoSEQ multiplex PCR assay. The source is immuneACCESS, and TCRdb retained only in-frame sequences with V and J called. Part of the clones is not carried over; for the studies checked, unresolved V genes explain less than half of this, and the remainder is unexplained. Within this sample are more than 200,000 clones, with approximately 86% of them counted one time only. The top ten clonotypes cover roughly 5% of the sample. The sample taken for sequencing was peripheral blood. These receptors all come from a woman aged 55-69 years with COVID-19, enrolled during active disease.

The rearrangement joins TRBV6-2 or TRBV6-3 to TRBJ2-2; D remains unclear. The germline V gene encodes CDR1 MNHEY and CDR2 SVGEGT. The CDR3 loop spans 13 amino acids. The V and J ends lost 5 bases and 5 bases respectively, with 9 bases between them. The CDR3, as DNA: TGTGCCAGCAGTCCGACTGCAACCGGGGAGCTGTTTTTT. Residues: CASSPTATGELFF.

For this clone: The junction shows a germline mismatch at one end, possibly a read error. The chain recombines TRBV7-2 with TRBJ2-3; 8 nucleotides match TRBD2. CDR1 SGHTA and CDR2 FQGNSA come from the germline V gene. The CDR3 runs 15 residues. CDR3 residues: CASRLAGLGTDTQYF. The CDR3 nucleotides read TGTGCCAGCAGGTTAGCGGGACTAGGCACAGATACGCAGTATTTT.

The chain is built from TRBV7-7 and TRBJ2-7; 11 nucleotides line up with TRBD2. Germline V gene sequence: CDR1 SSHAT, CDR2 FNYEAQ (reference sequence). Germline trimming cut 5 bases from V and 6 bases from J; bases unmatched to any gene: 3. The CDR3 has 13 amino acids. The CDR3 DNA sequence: TGTGCCAGCAGCACTGGACTAGCGGGCGAGCAGTACTTC. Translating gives CASSTGLAGEQYF.

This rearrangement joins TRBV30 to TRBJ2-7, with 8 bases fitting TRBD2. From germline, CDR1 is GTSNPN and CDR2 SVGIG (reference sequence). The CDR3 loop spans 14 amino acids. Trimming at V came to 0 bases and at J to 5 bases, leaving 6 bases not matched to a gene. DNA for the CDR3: TGTGCCTGGAGTGTGGCACTAGCGGTTGACGAGCAGTACTTC. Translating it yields CAWSVALAVDEQYF.

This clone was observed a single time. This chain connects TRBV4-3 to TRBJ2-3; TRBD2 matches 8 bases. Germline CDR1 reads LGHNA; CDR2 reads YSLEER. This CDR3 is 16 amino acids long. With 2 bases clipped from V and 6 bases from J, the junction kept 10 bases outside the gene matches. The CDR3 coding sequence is TGCGCCAGCAGCCAAAACTCAGCGGGGGCCTTGGATACGCAGTATTTT. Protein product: CASSQNSAGALDTQYF.

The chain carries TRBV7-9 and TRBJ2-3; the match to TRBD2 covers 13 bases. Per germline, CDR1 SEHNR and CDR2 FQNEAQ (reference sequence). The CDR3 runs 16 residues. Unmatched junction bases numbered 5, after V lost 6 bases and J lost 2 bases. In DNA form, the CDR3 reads TGTGCCAGCAGTAGGGGACTAGCGGGGCTCACAGATACGCAGTATTTT. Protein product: CASSRGLAGLTDTQYF.

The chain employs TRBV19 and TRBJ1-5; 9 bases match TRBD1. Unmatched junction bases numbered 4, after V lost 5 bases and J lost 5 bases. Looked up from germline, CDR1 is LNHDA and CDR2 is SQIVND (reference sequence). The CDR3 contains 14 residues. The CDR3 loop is CASSPRQGDQPQHF. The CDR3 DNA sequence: TGTGCCAGTAGTCCCAGACAGGGGGATCAGCCCCAGCATTTT. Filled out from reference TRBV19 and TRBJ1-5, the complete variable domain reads DGGITQSPKYLFRKEGQNVTLSCEQNLNHDAMYWYRQDPGQGLRLIYYSQIVNDFQKGDIAEGYSVSREKKESFPLTVTSAQKNPTAFYLCASSPRQGDQPQHFGDGTRLSIL.

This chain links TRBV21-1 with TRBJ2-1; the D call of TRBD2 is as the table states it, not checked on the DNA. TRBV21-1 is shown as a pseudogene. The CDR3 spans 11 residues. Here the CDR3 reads CASSKRHEQFF. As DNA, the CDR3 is TGTGCCAGCAGCAAACGTCATGAGCAGTTCTTC.